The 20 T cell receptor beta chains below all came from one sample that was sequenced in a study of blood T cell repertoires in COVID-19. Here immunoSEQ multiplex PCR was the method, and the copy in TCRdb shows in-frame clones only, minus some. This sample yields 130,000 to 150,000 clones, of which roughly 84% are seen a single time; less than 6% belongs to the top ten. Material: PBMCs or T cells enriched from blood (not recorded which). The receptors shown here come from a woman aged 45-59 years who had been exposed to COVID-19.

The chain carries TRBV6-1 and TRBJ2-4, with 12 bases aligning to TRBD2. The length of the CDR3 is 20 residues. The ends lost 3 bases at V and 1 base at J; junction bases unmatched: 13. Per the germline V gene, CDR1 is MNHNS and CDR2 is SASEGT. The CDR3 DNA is TGTGCCAGCAGTGATCGGCCATGGGGGCTAGCGGGAGGGGCCAAAAACATTCAGTACTTC. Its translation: CASSDRPWGLAGGAKNIQYF.

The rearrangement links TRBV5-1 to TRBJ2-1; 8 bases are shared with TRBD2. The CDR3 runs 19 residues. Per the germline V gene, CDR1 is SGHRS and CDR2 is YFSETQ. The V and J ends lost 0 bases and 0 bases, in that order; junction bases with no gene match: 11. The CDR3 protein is CASSLAFKRGPSSYNEQFF. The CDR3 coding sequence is TGCGCCAGCAGCTTGGCTTTTAAGCGGGGGCCGAGCTCCTACAATGAGCAGTTCTTC.

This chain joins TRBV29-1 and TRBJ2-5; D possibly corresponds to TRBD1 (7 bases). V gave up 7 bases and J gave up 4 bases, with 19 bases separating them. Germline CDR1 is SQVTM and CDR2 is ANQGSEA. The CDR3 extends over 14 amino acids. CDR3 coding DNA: TGCAGCGGTAGGACAGGCGAGGAGGGAGAGACCCAGTACTTC. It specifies CSGRTGEEGETQYF. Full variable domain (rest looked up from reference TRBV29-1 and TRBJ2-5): SAVISQKPSRDICQRGTSLTIQCQVDSQVTMMFWYRQQPGQSLTLIATANQGSEATYESGFVIDKFPISRPNLTFSTLTVSNMSPEDSSIYLCSGRTGEEGETQYFGPGTRLLVL.

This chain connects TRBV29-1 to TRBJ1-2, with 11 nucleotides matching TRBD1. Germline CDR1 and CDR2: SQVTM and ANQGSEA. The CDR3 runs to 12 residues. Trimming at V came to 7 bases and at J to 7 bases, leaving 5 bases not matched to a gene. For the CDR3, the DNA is TGCAGCGCCTTGGACAGGGGGCTTGGCTACACCTTC. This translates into CSALDRGLGYTF.

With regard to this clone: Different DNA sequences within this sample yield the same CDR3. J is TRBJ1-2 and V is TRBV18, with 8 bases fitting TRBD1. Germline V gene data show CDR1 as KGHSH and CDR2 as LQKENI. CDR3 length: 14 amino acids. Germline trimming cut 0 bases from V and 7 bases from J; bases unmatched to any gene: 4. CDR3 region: CASSPPEDRVGYTF. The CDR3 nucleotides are TGTGCCAGCTCACCACCGGAGGACAGGGTTGGCTACACCTTC.

As DNA, the CDR3 is TGTGCCACCAGTGATTTTTCCAGTCCAAACACCGGGGAGCTGTTTTTT. Translating gives CATSDFSSPNTGELFF. The chain has TRBV24-1 and TRBJ2-2; no firm D call. The ends were cut back, 1 base at V and 2 bases at J, with 10 bases in the middle. Germline V lookup: CDR1 KGHDR, CDR2 SFDVKD. The CDR3 is made up of 16 amino acids.

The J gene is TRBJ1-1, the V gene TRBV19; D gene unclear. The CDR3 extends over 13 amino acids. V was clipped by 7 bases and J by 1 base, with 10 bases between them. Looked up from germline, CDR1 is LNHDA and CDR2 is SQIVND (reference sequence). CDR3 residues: CASTVRQNTEAFF. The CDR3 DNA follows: TGTGCCAGTACCGTCAGGCAGAACACTGAAGCTTTCTTT.

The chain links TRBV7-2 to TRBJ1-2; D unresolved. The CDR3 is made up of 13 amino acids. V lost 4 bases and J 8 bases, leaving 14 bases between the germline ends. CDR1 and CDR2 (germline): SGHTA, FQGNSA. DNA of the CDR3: TGTGCCAGCAGCTCCGGAGGACGTCGGGGCTACACCTTC. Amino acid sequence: CASSSGGRRGYTF.

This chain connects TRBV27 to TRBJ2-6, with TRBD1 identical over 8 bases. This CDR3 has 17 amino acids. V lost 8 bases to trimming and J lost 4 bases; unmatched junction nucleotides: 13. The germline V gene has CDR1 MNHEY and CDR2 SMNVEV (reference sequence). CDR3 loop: CASGPGQGPLGANVLTF. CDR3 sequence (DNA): TGTGCCAGCGGCCCCGGACAGGGACCGCTAGGGGCCAACGTCCTGACTTTC.

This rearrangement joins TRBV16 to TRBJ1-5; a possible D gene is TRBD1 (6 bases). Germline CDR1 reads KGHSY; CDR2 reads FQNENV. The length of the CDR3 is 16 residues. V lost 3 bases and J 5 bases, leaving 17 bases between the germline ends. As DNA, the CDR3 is TGTGCCAGCAGCCACCTTTTGACAGGTTCATATCAGCCCCAGCATTTT. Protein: CASSHLLTGSYQPQHF.

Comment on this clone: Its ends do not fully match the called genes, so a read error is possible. In nucleotides, the CDR3 is TGTGCTAGCAGCATACTAGCGGGGGCTACCTACGAGCAGTACTTC. Encoded protein: CASSILAGATYEQYF. This rearrangement joins TRBV7-7 to TRBJ2-7, with 11 bases that match TRBD2. The CDR3 covers 15 residues. Germline values: CDR1 SSHAT, CDR2 FNYEAQ (reference sequence).

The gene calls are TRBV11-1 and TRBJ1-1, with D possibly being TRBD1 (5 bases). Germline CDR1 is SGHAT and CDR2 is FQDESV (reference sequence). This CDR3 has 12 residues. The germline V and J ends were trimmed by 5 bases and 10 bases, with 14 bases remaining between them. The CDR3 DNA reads TGTGCCAGCAGCCTCGGGGGACTCAGAGCTTTCTTT. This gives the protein CASSLGGLRAFF.

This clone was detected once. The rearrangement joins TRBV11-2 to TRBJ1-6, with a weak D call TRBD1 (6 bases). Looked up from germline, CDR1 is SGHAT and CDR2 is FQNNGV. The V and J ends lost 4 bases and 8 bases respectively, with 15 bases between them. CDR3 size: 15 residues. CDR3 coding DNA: TGTGCCAGCAGCTCAGGGGCAGGGTCCTATTCACCCCTCCACTTT. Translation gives CASSSGAGSYSPLHF.

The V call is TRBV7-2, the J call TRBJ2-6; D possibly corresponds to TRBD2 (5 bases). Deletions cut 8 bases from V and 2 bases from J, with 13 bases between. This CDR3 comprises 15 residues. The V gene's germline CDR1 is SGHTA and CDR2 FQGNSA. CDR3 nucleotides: TGTGCCAGCTCGGACTTCATCCCTGGGGCCAACGTCCTGACTTTC. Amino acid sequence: CASSDFIPGANVLTF.

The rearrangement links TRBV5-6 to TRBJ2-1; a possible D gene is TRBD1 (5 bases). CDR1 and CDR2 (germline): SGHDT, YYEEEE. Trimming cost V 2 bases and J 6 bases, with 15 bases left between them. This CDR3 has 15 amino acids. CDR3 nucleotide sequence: TGTGCCAGCAGCTTTGGAATAGGGGCTCGCAATGAGCAGTTCTTC. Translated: CASSFGIGARNEQFF.

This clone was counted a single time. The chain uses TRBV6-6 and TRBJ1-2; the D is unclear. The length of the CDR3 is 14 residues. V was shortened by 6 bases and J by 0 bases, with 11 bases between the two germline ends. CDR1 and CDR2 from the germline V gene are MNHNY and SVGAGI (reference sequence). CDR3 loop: CASSPMIANYGYTF. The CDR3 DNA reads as TGTGCCAGCAGCCCTATGATCGCTAACTATGGCTACACCTTC.

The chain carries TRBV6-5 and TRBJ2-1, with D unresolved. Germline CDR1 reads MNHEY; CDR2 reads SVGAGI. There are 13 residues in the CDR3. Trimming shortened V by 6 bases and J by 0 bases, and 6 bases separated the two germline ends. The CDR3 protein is CASRISSYNEQFF. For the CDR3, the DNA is TGTGCCAGCAGAATCAGCTCCTACAATGAGCAGTTCTTC.

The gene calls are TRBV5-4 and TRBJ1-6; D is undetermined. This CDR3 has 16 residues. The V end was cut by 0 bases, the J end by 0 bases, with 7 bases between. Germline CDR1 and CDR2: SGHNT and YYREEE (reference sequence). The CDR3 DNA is TGTGCCAGCAGCTTGGACGGGAGCTCCTATAATTCACCCCTCCACTTT. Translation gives CASSLDGSSYNSPLHF. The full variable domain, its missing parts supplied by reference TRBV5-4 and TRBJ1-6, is ETGVTQSPTHLIKTRGQQVTLRCSSQSGHNTVSWYQQALGQGPQFIFQYYREEENGRGNFPPRFSGLQFPNYSSELNVNALELDDSALYLCASSLDGSSYNSPLHFGNGTRLTVT.

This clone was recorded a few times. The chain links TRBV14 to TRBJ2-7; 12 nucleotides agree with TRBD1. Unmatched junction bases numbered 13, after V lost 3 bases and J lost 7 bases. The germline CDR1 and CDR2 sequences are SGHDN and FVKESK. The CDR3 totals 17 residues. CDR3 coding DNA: TGTGCCAGCAGCCAGGATCCCCGGGACAGGGGGCCTAAGGAGCAGTACTTC. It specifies CASSQDPRDRGPKEQYF. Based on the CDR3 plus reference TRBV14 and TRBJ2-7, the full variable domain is EAGVTQFPSHSVIEKGQTVTLRCDPISGHDNLYWYRRVMGKEIKFLLHFVKESKQDESGMPNNRFLAERTGGTYSTLKVQPAELEDSGVYFCASSQDPRDRGPKEQYFGPGTRLTVT.

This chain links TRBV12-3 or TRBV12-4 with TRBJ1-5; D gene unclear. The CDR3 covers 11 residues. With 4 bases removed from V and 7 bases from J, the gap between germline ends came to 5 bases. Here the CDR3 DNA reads TGTGCCAGCAGTTCGGGGCAGCCCCAGCATTTT. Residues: CASSSGQPQHF.